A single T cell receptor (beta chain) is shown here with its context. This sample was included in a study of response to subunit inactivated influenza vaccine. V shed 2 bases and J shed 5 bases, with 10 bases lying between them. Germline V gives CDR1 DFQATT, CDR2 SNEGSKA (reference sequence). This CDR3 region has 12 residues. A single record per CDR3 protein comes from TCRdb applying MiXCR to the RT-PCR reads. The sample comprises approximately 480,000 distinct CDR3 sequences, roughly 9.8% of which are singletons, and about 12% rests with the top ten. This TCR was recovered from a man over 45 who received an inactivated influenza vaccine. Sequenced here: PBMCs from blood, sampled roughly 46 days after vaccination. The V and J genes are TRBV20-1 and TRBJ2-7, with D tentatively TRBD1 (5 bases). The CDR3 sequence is CSARSQGHEQYF. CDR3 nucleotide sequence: TGCAGTGCTAGATCTCAGGGCCACGAGCAGTACTTC.